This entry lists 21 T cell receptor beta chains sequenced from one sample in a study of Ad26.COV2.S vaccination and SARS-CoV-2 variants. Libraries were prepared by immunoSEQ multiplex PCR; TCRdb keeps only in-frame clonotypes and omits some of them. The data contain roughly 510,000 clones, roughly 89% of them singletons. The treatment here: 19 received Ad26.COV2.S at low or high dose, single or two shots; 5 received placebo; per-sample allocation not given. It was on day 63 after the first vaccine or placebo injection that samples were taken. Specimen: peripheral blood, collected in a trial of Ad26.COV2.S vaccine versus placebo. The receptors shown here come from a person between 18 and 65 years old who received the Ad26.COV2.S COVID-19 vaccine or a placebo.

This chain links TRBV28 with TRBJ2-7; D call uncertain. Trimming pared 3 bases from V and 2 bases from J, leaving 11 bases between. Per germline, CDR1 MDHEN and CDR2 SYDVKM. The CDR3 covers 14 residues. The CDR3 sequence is CASSFWRLTYEQYF. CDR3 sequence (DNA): TGTGCCAGCAGTTTCTGGAGACTTACCTACGAGCAGTACTTC.

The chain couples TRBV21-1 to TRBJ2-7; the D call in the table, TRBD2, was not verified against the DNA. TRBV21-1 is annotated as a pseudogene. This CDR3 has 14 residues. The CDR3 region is CASSRIAGAPEQYF. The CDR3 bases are TGTGCCAGCAGCAGAATAGCGGGAGCGCCCGAGCAGTACTTC.

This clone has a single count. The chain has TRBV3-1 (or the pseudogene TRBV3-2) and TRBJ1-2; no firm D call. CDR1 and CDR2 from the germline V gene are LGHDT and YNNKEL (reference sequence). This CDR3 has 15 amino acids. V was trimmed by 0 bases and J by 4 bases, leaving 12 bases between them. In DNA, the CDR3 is TGTGCCAGCAGCCAAGATCCTCGGGAAATCTATGGCTACACCTTC. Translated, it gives CASSQDPREIYGYTF.

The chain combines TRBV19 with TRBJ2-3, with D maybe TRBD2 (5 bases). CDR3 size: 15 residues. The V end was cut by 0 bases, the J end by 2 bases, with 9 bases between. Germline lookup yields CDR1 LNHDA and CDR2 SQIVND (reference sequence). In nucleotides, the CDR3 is TGTGCCAGTAGTATAGAAGGACTGGCCACAGATACGCAGTATTTT. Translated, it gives CASSIEGLATDTQYF.

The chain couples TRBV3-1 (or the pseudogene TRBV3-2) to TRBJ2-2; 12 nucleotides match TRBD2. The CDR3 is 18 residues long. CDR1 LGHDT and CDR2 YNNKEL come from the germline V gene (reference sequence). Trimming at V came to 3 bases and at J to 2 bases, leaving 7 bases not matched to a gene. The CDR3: CASSQLLAGGINTGELFF. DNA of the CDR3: TGTGCCAGCAGCCAGCTGCTAGCGGGGGGGATCAACACCGGGGAGCTGTTTTTT.

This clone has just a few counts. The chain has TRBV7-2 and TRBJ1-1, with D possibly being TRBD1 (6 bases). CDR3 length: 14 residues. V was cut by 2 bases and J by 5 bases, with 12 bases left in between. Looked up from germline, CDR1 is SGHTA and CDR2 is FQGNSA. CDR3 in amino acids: CASSLLQGVTEAFF. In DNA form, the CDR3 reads TGTGCCAGCAGCTTACTACAGGGTGTTACTGAAGCTTTCTTT.

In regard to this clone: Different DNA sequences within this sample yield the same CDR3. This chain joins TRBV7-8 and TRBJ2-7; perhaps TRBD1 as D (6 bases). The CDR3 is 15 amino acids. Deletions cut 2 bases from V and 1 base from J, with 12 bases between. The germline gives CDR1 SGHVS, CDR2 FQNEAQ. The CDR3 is CASSLYQGPSYEQYF. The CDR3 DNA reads TGTGCCAGCAGCTTATATCAGGGGCCATCCTACGAGCAGTACTTC.

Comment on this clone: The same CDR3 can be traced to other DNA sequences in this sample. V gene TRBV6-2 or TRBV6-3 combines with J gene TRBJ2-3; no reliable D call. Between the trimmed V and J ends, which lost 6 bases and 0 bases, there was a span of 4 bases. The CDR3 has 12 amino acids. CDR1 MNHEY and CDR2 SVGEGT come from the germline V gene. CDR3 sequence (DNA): TGTGCCAGCAGCCGCAGCACAGATACGCAGTATTTT. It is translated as CASSRSTDTQYF.

The CDR3 nucleotides read TGTGCCAGTAGTACCCCTGCGCTGAACACTGAAGCTTTCTTT. Protein: CASSTPALNTEAFF. This chain joins TRBV19 and TRBJ1-1; D gene unclear. V gave up 4 bases and J gave up 0 bases, with 9 bases separating them. The germline CDR1 and CDR2 sequences are LNHDA and SQIVND (reference sequence). CDR3 length equals 14 residues.

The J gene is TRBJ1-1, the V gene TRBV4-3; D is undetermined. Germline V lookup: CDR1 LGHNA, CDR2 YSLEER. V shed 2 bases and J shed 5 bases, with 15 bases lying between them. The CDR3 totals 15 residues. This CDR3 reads CASSQSPGSSTEAFF. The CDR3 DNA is TGCGCCAGCAGCCAATCCCCAGGCAGTTCAACTGAAGCTTTCTTT.

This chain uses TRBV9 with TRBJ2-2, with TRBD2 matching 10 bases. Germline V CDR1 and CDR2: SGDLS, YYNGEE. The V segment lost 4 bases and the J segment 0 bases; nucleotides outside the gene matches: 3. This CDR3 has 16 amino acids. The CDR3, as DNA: TGTGCCAGCAGCTCCGGACTAGCGGCGAACACCGGGGAGCTGTTTTTT. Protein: CASSSGLAANTGELFF.

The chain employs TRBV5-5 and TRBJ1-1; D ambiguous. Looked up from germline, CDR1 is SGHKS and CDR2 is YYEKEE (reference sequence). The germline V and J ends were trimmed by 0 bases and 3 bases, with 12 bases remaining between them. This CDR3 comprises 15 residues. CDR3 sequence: CASSLGGRAYTEAFF. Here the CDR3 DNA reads TGTGCCAGCAGCTTGGGCGGTAGGGCGTACACTGAAGCTTTCTTT.

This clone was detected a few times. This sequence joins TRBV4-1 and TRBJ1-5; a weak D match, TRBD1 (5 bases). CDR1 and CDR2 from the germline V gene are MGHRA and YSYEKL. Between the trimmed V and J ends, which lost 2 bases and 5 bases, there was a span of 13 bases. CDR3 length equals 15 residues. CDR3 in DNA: TGCGCCAGCAGCCAAAGAGAGGGGAGCGATCAGCCCCAGCATTTT. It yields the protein CASSQREGSDQPQHF.

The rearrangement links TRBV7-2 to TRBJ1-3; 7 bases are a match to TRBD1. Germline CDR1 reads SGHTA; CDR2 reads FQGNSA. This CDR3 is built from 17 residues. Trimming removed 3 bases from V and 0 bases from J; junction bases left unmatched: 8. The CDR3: CASSFYSAGGSGNTIYF. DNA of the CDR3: TGTGCCAGCAGCTTTTATTCTGCAGGGGGCTCTGGAAACACCATATATTTT.

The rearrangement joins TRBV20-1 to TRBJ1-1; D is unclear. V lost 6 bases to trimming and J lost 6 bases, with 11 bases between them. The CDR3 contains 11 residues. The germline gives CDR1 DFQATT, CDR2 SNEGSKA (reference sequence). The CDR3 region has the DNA TGCAGTGCAGATAGACCCGCTGAAGCTTTCTTT. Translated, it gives CSADRPAEAFF.

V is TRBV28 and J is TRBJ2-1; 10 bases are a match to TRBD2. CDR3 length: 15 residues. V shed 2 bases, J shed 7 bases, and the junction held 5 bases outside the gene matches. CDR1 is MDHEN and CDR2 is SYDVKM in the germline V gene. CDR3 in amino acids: CASSLPWTSGNEQFF. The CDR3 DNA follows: TGTGCCAGCAGTTTACCGTGGACTAGCGGTAATGAGCAGTTCTTC.

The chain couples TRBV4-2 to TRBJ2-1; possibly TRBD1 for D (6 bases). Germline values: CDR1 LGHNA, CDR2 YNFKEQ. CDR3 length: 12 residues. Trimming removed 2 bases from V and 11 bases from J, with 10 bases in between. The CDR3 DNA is TGTGCCAGCAGCCAACCGACAGGACAGCAGTTCTTC. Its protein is CASSQPTGQQFF.

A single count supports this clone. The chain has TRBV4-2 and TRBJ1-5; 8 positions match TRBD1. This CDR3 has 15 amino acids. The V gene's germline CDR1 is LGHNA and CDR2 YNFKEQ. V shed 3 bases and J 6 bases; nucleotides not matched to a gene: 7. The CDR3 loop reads CASSQIQGDGQPQHF. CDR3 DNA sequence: TGTGCCAGCAGCCAGATACAGGGGGACGGTCAGCCCCAGCATTTT.

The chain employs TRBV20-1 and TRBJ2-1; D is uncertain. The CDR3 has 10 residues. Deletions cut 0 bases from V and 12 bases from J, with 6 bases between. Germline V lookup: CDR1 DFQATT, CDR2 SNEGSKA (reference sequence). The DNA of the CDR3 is TGCAGTGCTAGAGACGTGTCGCAGTTCTTC. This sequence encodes CSARDVSQFF.

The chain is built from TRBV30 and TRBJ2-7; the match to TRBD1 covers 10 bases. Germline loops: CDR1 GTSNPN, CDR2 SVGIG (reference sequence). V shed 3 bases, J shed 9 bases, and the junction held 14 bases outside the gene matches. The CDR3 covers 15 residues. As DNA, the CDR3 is TGTGCCTGGAGACTAGCCGGGACAGGGGAAACGAGGCAGTACTTC. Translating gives CAWRLAGTGETRQYF.

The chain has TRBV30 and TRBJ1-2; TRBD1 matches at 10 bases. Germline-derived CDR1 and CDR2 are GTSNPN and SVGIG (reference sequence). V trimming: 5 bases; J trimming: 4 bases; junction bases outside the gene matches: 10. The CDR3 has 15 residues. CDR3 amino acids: CAWARDRGHFYGYTF. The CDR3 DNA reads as TGTGCCTGGGCGAGAGACAGGGGGCATTTCTATGGCTACACCTTC. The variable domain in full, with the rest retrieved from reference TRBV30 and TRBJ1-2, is SQTIHQWPATLVQPVGSPLSLECTVEGTSNPNLYWYRQAAGRGLQLLFYSVGIGQISSEVPQNLSASRPQDRQFILSSKKLLLSDSGFYLCAWARDRGHFYGYTFGSGTRLTVV.